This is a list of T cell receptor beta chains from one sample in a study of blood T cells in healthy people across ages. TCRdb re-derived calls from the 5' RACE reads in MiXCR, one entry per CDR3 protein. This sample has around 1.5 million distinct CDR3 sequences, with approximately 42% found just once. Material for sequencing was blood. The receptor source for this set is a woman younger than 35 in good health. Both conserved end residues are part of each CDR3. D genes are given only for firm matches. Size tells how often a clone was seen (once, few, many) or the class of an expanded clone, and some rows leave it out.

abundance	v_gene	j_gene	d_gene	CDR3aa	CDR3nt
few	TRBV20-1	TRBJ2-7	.	CSARGGGYYEQYF	TGCAGTGCTAGAGGCGGGGGCTATTACGAGCAGTACTTC
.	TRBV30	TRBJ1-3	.	CAWSAAGNTIYF	TGTGCCTGGAGTGCTGCTGGAAACACCATATATTTT
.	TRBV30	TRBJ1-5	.	CAWSKGEGQPQHF	TGTGCCTGGAGTAAGGGGGAGGGTCAGCCCCAGCATTTT
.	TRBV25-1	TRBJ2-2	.	CAITTLTGELFF	TGTGCCATTACGACACTCACCGGGGAGCTGTTTTTT
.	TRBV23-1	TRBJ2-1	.	CASSLVGSIEFF	TGCGCCAGCAGTCTTGTAGGCTCCATCGAGTTCTTC
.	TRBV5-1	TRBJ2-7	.	CASRVREASYNEQYF	TGCGCCAGCAGAGTAAGGGAGGCCTCCTACAATGAGCAGTACTTC
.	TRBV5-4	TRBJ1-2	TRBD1	CASSPGTGVYYGYTF	TGTGCCAGCAGCCCGGGGACAGGGGTCTACTATGGCTACACCTTC
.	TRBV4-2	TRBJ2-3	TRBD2	CASSPWTSGKEDTQYF	TGTGCCAGCAGCCCCTGGACTAGCGGGAAGGAAGATACGCAGTATTTT
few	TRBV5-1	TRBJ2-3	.	CASSLAAGGTTDTQYF	TGCGCCAGCAGCTTGGCCGCCGGGGGCACGACAGATACGCAGTATTTT
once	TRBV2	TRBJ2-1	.	CASSFEQGTNNEQFF	TGTGCCAGCAGTTTTGAACAGGGAACTAACAATGAGCAGTTCTTC
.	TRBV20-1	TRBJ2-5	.	CSAHRELKTQYF	TGCAGTGCTCACAGGGAACTGAAGACCCAGTACTTC
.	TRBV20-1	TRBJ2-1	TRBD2	CSARTGTSGVNEQFF	TGCAGTGCTAGAACCGGGACTAGCGGGGTCAATGAGCAGTTCTTC
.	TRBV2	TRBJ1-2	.	CASSEGRGDGGYTF	TGTGCCAGCAGTGAAGGCCGGGGTGATGGGGGCTACACCTTC
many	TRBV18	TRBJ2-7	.	CASSLNRDSYEQYF	TGTGCCAGCAGCTTAAACAGGGACTCCTACGAGCAGTACTTC
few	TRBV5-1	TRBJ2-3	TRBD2	CASSLGLAGASVDTQYF	TGCGCCAGCAGCTTGGGACTAGCGGGAGCCTCCGTAGATACGCAGTATTTT
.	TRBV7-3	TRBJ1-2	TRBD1	CASSSDRDGGYTF	TGTGCCAGCAGCTCGGACAGGGATGGTGGCTACACCTTC
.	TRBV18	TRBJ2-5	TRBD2	CASSPNLQGVRGKTQYF	TGTGCCAGCTCACCTAACTTGCAAGGGGTGCGGGGGAAGACCCAGTACTTC
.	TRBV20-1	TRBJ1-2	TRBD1	CSARPDREDYGYTF	TGCAGTGCTAGACCGGACAGGGAGGACTATGGCTACACCTTC
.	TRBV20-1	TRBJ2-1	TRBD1	CSADRVRSSYNEQFF	TGCAGTGCTGACAGGGTTAGGAGCTCCTACAATGAGCAGTTCTTC
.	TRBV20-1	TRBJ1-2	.	CSARDRGPGGGYTF	TGCAGTGCTAGAGACCGGGGCCCGGGCGGTGGCTACACCTTC
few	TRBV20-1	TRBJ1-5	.	CSAWDSLSGQPQHF	TGCAGTGCTTGGGACTCCCTCAGCGGTCAGCCCCAGCATTTT
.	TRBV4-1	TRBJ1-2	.	CASSQLNSYYGYTF	TGCGCCAGCAGCCAACTAAACAGTTATTATGGCTACACCTTC
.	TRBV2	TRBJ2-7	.	CAIEIEPHYEQYF	TGTGCCATTGAAATAGAGCCGCACTACGAGCAGTACTTC
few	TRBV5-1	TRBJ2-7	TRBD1	CASSSPPWTGGSSYEQYF	TGCGCCAGCAGCTCTCCCCCGTGGACAGGGGGCTCCTCCTACGAGCAGTACTTC
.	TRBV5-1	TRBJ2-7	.	CASSLEAALSYEQYF	TGCGCCAGCAGCTTGGAGGCAGCGTTGAGCTACGAGCAGTACTTC
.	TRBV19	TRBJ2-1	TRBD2	CASSILNPSGGVLNEQFF	TGTGCCAGTAGTATTTTGAACCCTAGCGGGGGGGTATTAAATGAGCAGTTCTTC
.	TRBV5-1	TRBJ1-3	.	CASSLAGENSGNTIYF	TGCGCCAGCAGCTTGGCCGGCGAGAACTCTGGAAACACCATATATTTT
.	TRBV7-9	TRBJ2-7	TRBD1	CASSLPSARTGLYEQYF	TGTGCCAGCAGCCTACCTTCCGCCCGGACAGGGCTCTACGAGCAGTACTTC